The source of this TCR beta chain is a study of liver allograft versus peripheral blood T cells. Study information: Repertoires from peripheral blood of liver transplant recipients were compared with those inside their transplanted livers.

TCRdb analysed the reads with MiXCR anew, one entry per CDR3 protein. The sample yields around 10,000 distinct CDR3 sequences, under 20% seen once. Only a few counts were recorded for this clonotype. What it binds is not known. Study-wide points: Peripheral blood T cell receptor repertoires reportedly differed from those found within liver allografts.

The CDR3 loop spans 17 amino acids. V was pared by 7 bases and J by 3 bases, with 25 bases between. CDR1 and CDR2 (germline): LNHDA, SQIVND (reference sequence). This TCR came from a human patient who had a liver transplant. Some of these T cells may belong to the graft donor. V and J are TRBV19 and TRBJ2-7; D perhaps matches TRBD1 (6 bases). For the CDR3, the DNA is TGTGCCAGTACCCCGCCCGGTCACAGGGAAATGTTCTACGAGCAGTACTTC. Translated, it gives CASTPPGHREMFYEQYF.